This T cell receptor (beta chain) was recorded in a study of blood T cell repertoires in COVID-19. Turning to the study itself: Whether acute or convalescent, the COVID-19 samples came from the United States, Italy and Spain. PBMCs, B-cell-depleted T cells, or T cells provided the cDNA or gDNA that made up the material.

The CDR3 contains 14 residues. Germline lookup yields CDR1 KGHSH and CDR2 LQKENI. The V and J ends lost 0 bases and 8 bases respectively, with 11 bases between them. Per the study methods: Estimated nucleated cell counts came from reference gene primer amplification. TCRdb's table, derived via immunoSEQ multiplex PCR, lists solely in-frame clones and lacks some. V and J calls and clone size follow that table, whereas D and trimming were derived from the DNA. The sample holds hundreds of thousands of clones, approximately 88% seen once. This clonotype was obtained from a woman in her twenties or thirties who had recovered from COVID-19. The chain couples TRBV18 to TRBJ2-4; tentative D call: TRBD2 (6 bases). Sequenced sample: peripheral blood. The CDR3 DNA reads as TGTGCCAGCTCACCACCTGGGACTGGGGACATTCAGTACTTC. Translated, it gives CASSPPGTGDIQYF.